This T cell receptor beta chain was found in a study of T-cell memory formation after mild COVID-19 (dated by TCRdb to 2020 to 2022). A note on the overall study: TCR sequence clusters from the two donors were found to be largely donor specific. Longitudinal TCRalpha and TCRbeta repertoire sequencing tracked T-cell clones expanding and contracting after mild COVID-19 in two donors. Two young, previously healthy adult volunteers made up the cohort, one male and one female.

This clonotype was counted a few times. There is no known antigen for this receptor. Per-base qualities were not stored, and no clone one base away is much larger. Reads for this sample came from an Illumina NovaSeq 6000. TCRalpha and TCRbeta cDNA libraries were constructed by 5'RACE with constant-segment primers, with sample barcodes and unique molecular identifiers being introduced. Trizol reagent was used to extract RNA from every sample. Amplification of the libraries took two PCR steps, and the second step added a second sample barcode plus Illumina TruSeq adapters. The libraries were sequenced on an Illumina NovaSeq using 2 x 150 bp paired-end reads. In the authors' own workflow: Demultiplexing of reads and collapsing into UMI-guided consensus sequences were performed with migec v1.2.7. Using mixcr v2.1.11, UMI consensuses were aligned to TRA and TRB V and J templates and then assembled into clonotypes. A clonotype was counted as expanded or contracted only if both edgeR and NoisET called the change significant, with noise models trained on biological replicates. For edgeR calls, a false discovery rate-adjusted p below 0.01 and a log2 fold-change threshold of 1 were applied. As an exploratory analysis of dynamics, PCA with hierarchical clustering was applied to max-normalized trajectories of the 1000 most abundant clonotypes. The CD4 or CD8 phenotype of responding clones was assigned using the separately sequenced CD4+ and CD8+ repertoires. The public reads were quality trimmed at Q25 with fastp and then assembled into clones with MiXCR by TCRdb, keeping productive beta chains. Rows are combined by CDR3 protein, so each entry shows the most common genes and DNA. TCRdb, not the authors, supplied the V and J calls. Counted in this sample were roughly 550,000 distinct CDR3 sequences; 20% of them appeared once. 9.5% to 15% of the sample goes to the ten largest clones.

The investigation overall reported the following: The study included only two mild cases, and larger cohorts that include severe cases with pre-infection samples were judged to be necessary. Balanced CD4/CD8 phenotypes were observed for clones contracting from day 15 to 85, whereas a bias towards CD4+ was observed for a second wave of clones expanding from day 15 to 37. The detection of some responding clones in pre-infection memory suggests that pre-existing cross-reactive memory T cells joined the SARS-CoV-2 response. The second-wave clones that peaked on day 37 were not confirmed to be SARS-CoV-2 specific. Contracting CD4+ clones turned up mainly in the CM and EM memory subsets, whereas EMRA was where CD8+ clones were enriched.

PBMCs were isolated by Ficoll-Paque density gradient centrifugation. The TCR originated in an adult woman who had mild COVID-19 (a few samples of this study predate the infection). The sample titles of this study are shuffled in the database, so cell type and time point are left out; the donor was told from shared clones. The sequencing input was PBMCs or a T cell subset sorted from them (not recorded which).

The nucleotides are TGTGCCAGCAGCTTAGATAGGTGGGGAGGGGCGGAGGACAATGAGCAGTTCTTC. It specifies CASSLDRWGGAEDNEQFF. The chain couples TRBV11-2 to TRBJ2-1, with 7 middle bases fitting TRBD2. Reading the germline V gene gives CDR1 SGHAT and CDR2 FQNNGV. Trimming accounts for 0 bases at V and 5 bases at J, while the number of junction bases matched to no gene is 13. The CDR3 runs 18 amino acids, cysteine and phenylalanine included. The DNA shown is the 54-base CDR3, in frame from base 1.